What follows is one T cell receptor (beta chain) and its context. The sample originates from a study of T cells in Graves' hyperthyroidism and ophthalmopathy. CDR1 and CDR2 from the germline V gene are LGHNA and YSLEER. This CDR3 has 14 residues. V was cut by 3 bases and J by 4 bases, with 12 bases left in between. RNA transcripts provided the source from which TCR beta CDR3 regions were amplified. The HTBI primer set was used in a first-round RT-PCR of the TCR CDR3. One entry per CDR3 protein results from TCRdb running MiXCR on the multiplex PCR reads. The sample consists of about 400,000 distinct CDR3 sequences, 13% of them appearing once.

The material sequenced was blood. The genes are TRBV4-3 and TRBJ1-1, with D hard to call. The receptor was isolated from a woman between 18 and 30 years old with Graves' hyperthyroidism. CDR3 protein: CASSQDHRRTEAFF. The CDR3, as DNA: TGCGCCAGCAGCCAGGATCATCGACGCACTGAAGCTTTCTTT.